This TCR beta chain was observed in a study of blood T cell repertoires in COVID-19. The overall study: The samples span acute and convalescent COVID-19 from the United States, Italy and Spain.

Original processing notes: Amplification of reference gene primers provided the estimated nucleated cell counts. Sequenced by immunoSEQ multiplex PCR; TCRdb stores in-frame clones only, minus some. Clonal size and the V and J genes are those of that table, whereas D and trimming came from the DNA. This sample yields hundreds of thousands of clones, of which around 87% are seen a single time; around 3.1% belongs to the top ten. Germline V CDR1 and CDR2: MGHRA, YSYEKL. V gave up 4 bases and J gave up 7 bases; unmatched junction bases: 6. The CDR3 length is 14 residues. The chain has TRBV4-1 and TRBJ2-1; 8 bases agree with TRBD1. This TCR derives from a man in his fifties or sixties with acute or convalescent COVID-19. Sequencing was done on a sample of peripheral blood. The CDR3 sequence is CASSRQGARNEQFF. In nucleotides, the CDR3 is TGCGCCAGCAGCCGCCAGGGGGCGCGAAATGAGCAGTTCTTC.